Each of the 8 T cell receptor beta chains below was sequenced from the same sample in a study of beta chain features in type 1 diabetes. Expressed TCRB transcripts were sequenced, since all the RNA that had been isolated was reverse transcribed. Using immunoSEQ multiplex PCR, the repertoire was profiled, and TCRdb retains in-frame clones only, with some absent. The profile shows roughly 70,000 clones, roughly 49% of them singletons. These receptors have no known antigen. Study-level results: The study found moderately but significantly shorter TCRB CDR3s in all four CD4+ subsets of Type 1 diabetes patients.

The specimen was central memory CD4+ T cells from blood. These receptors all stem from a man aged 30 to 39 with type 1 diabetes.

This chain joins TRBV2 and TRBJ1-1; D gene uncertain. CDR3 length: 11 residues. Germline CDR1 reads SNHLY; CDR2 reads FYNNEI. V lost 6 bases and J lost 6, with 8 bases in between. The CDR3 protein is CASRPVAEAFF. The CDR3, as DNA: TGTGCCAGCAGACCGGTGGCTGAAGCTTTCTTT.

A remark on this clone: Other nucleotide sequences in the sample specify the same CDR3. This chain joins TRBV2 and TRBJ1-1; D is perhaps TRBD1 (6 bases). Trimming left V 6 bases short and J 0 bases short, with 11 bases between. Per germline, CDR1 SNHLY and CDR2 FYNNEI. The CDR3 is 14 residues long. The CDR3 here is CASRETGLNTEAFF. DNA of the CDR3: TGTGCCAGCAGGGAAACAGGGTTGAACACTGAAGCTTTCTTT.

This clone was observed a few times. The chain combines TRBV21-1 with TRBJ2-7; the table calls TRBD2, which could not be checked here. TRBV21-1 is a listed pseudogene. The CDR3 extends over 14 amino acids. CDR3 nucleotides: TGTGCCAGCAGCGAAAAGCAGCGGGGGGGAGAGCAGTACTTC. Amino acids: CASSEKQRGGEQYF.

There are a few counts of this clone. The rearrangement links TRBV4-1 to TRBJ2-5; D remains ambiguous. The CDR3 totals 14 residues. V lost 4 bases to trimming and J lost 5 bases, with 14 bases between them. CDR1 is MGHRA, CDR2 YSYEKL, per germline. The DNA of the CDR3 is TGCGCCAGCAGCCCAGGTCCCCGGTGGGAGACCCAGTACTTC. Translating it yields CASSPGPRWETQYF.

Regarding this clone: The identical CDR3 is also encoded by other nucleotide sequences in the sample. The chain employs TRBV7-2 and TRBJ2-7; tentative D call: TRBD2 (6 bases). V dropped 5 bases and J dropped 2 bases, with 13 bases sitting between them. Per the germline V gene, CDR1 is SGHTA and CDR2 is FQGNSA. This CDR3 is built from 14 residues. This chain's CDR3 is CASSPSGGPYEQYF. For the CDR3, the DNA is TGTGCCAGCAGCCCCTCCGGGGGTCCCTACGAGCAGTACTTC.

The chain has TRBV2 and TRBJ1-1, with 7 bases fitting TRBD1. The CDR3 is 16 residues long. Unmatched junction bases numbered 6, after V lost 2 bases and J lost 0 bases. The germline V gene encodes CDR1 SNHLY and CDR2 FYNNEI. CDR3: CASSETGAPMNTEAFF. DNA of the CDR3: TGTGCCAGCAGTGAAACAGGGGCCCCAATGAACACTGAAGCTTTCTTT.

This clone was picked up a small number of times. The chain carries TRBV5-6 and TRBJ2-6, with D tentatively TRBD1 (5 bases). The germline V gene has CDR1 SGHDT and CDR2 YYEEEE. This CDR3 has 16 amino acids. Deletions cut 0 bases from V and 1 base from J, with 8 bases between. The CDR3 DNA sequence: TGTGCCAGCAGCTTGGACAGGATTTCTGGGGCCAACGTCCTGACTTTC. Amino acids: CASSLDRISGANVLTF.

This clone was counted between two and nine times. CDR3 DNA sequence: TGCGCCAGCAGCCAAGTGTACCAGGGGACAGATACGCAGTATTTT. As protein: CASSQVYQGTDTQYF. V gene TRBV4-1 combines with J gene TRBJ2-3, with D perhaps matching TRBD1 (6 bases). CDR1 MGHRA and CDR2 YSYEKL come from the germline V gene. Trimming cost V 1 base and J 3 bases, with 11 bases left between them. This CDR3 has 15 residues.